Following are 14 T cell receptor beta chains from one sample sequenced in a study of naive and memory T cell subsets. Both TRBC1 and TRBC2 were covered by a beta constant-region primer of two equimolar oligonucleotides. In TCRdb, the UMI-ligation and nested PCR reads were re-called with MiXCR into one record per CDR3 protein. Of over 20,000 distinct CDR3 sequences listed, approximately 10% are singletons. The sequenced sample was central memory CD8+ T cells from blood. Every receptor here comes from a human donor in good health.

This clonotype appeared a single time. V and J are TRBV29-1 and TRBJ1-1; 8 bases are a match to TRBD1. The CDR3 totals 11 residues. V lost 7 bases and J lost 8; bases outside the gene matches: 6. CDR1 and CDR2 (germline): SQVTM, ANQGSEA. CDR3 sequence (DNA): TGCAGCGGTGGACAGGGTGCCGAAGCTTTCTTT. This translates into CSGGQGAEAFF.

This clonotype was counted ten times or more. In DNA form, the CDR3 reads TGTGCCATCAGTGCAGGACAGAACAATCAGCCCCAGCATTTT. Translating gives CAISAGQNNQPQHF. V usage is TRBV10-3 and J usage is TRBJ1-5, with D perhaps TRBD1 (6 bases). The CDR3 runs to 14 residues. V was cut by 4 bases and J by 3 bases, with 10 bases left in between. Germline CDR1 is ENHRY and CDR2 is SYGVKD.

This clonotype occurred a few times. V usage is TRBV15 and J usage is TRBJ2-1; TRBD2 might be the D (6 bases). The CDR3 sequence is 17 residues long. In germline, CDR1 is LNHNV, CDR2 YYDKDF (reference sequence). Deletions cut 3 bases from V and 0 bases from J, with 15 bases between. The CDR3 nucleotides are TGTGCCACCAGCAGGGACCCTAGCGTACTCTCCTACAATGAGCAGTTCTTC. Its protein is CATSRDPSVLSYNEQFF. The full variable domain, rest sourced from reference TRBV15 and TRBJ2-1, is DAMVIQNPRYQVTQFGKPVTLSCSQTLNHNVMYWYQQKSSQAPKLLFHYYDKDFNNEADTPDNFQSRRPNTSFCFLDIRSPGLGDTAMYLCATSRDPSVLSYNEQFFGPGTRLTVL.

In this sample, this clonotype turned up many times. The CDR3 spells CSGEWGNEQFF. CDR3 bases: TGCAGCGGTGAGTGGGGGAATGAGCAGTTCTTC. The rearrangement joins TRBV29-1 to TRBJ2-1; D tentatively fits TRBD1 or TRBD2 (5 bases each). Germline values: CDR1 SQVTM, CDR2 ANQGSEA. The CDR3 runs to 11 residues. V shed 7 bases and J shed 7 bases, with 11 bases lying between them.

This rearrangement joins TRBV30 to TRBJ2-3; D gene unclear. The CDR3 has 14 residues. CDR1 GTSNPN and CDR2 SVGIG come from the germline V gene (reference sequence). Trimming took 8 bases from V and 1 from J, leaving 16 bases between them. The CDR3 spells CAGSDTSGTDTQYF. In nucleotides, the CDR3 is TGTGCCGGATCCGACACCAGTGGCACAGATACGCAGTATTTT.

The chain is built from TRBV7-9 and TRBJ1-2; perhaps TRBD1 as D (6 bases). V lost 3 bases and J lost 1, with 9 bases in between. Germline V CDR1 and CDR2: SEHNR, FQNEAQ (reference sequence). There are 14 residues in the CDR3. This CDR3 is CASSLTGSNYGYTF. CDR3 nucleotide sequence: TGTGCCAGCAGCTTGACAGGAAGTAACTATGGCTACACCTTC.

This clonotype showed up many times. The V and J genes are TRBV6-4 and TRBJ2-3; 13 bases are a match to TRBD2. The CDR3 consists of 15 residues. Unmatched junction bases numbered 3, after V lost 5 bases and J lost 4 bases. Germline V gene sequence: CDR1 MRHNA, CDR2 SNTAGT. The CDR3 DNA reads as TGTGCCAGCAGTAGGACTAGCGGGAGTGCAGATACGCAGTATTTT. It encodes CASSRTSGSADTQYF.

This clonotype was observed a few times. The chain has TRBV25-1 and TRBJ2-1; 10 nucleotides agree with TRBD2. The ends lost 2 bases at V and 4 bases at J; junction bases unmatched: 8. Germline V gene lookup returns CDR1 MGHDK and CDR2 SYGVNS. The CDR3 sequence is 17 residues long. CDR3 loop: CASSERAGGPGYNEQFF. The CDR3 DNA reads TGTGCCAGCAGTGAAAGAGCGGGAGGGCCGGGATACAATGAGCAGTTCTTC. Supplemented by reference TRBV25-1 and TRBJ2-1, the full variable domain reads EADIYQTPRYLVIGTGKKITLECSQTMGHDKMYWYQQDPGMELHLIHYSYGVNSTEKGDLSSESTVSRIRTEHFPLTLESARPSHTSQYLCASSERAGGPGYNEQFFGPGTRLTVL.

This clonotype was observed a handful of times. The chain combines TRBV9 with TRBJ2-7, with 8 bases matching TRBD2. The CDR3 is made up of 15 amino acids. Germline loops: CDR1 SGDLS, CDR2 YYNGEE. The V and J ends lost 2 bases and 0 bases, in that order; junction bases with no gene match: 4. CDR3 region: CASSVSGTSSYEQYF. DNA of the CDR3: TGTGCCAGCAGCGTGAGCGGGACTAGCTCCTACGAGCAGTACTTC.

This clonotype was detected many times. The chain joins TRBV29-1 to TRBJ2-3, with a tentative D call TRBD2 (5 bases). The germline V gene has CDR1 SQVTM and CDR2 ANQGSEA. The CDR3 is 15 amino acids. Trimming left V 3 bases short and J 3 bases short, with 16 bases between. The CDR3 DNA reads as TGCAGCGTTGACGGGGTCCTACCAATAACAGATACGCAGTATTTT. Its translation: CSVDGVLPITDTQYF.

This clonotype appeared a few times. The chain joins TRBV4-1 to TRBJ1-3; 8 bases are a match to TRBD1. Trimming removed 3 bases from V and 3 bases from J; junction bases left unmatched: 7. CDR1 is MGHRA and CDR2 is YSYEKL in the germline V gene. The CDR3 covers 16 residues. The CDR3 nucleotides read TGCGCCAGCAGCCACTTAGGGACAGGACTTGGAAACACCATATATTTT. This gives the protein CASSHLGTGLGNTIYF.

This clonotype showed up just a few times. A much more abundant neighbour one base away suggests this may be a read error. The rearrangement joins TRBV12-3 or TRBV12-4 to TRBJ2-4, with D possibly TRBD2 on 5 matching bases. There are 14 residues in the CDR3. V lost 7 bases, J lost 2 bases, and 12 bases lay in between. This CDR3 is CASTEGAPKNIQYF. The CDR3, as DNA: TGTGCCAGCACTGAGGGAGCACCCAAAAACATTCAGTACTTC.

This clonotype was recorded many times. The chain is built from TRBV11-2 and TRBJ2-3; tentative D call: TRBD1 (5 bases). Trimming left V 0 bases short and J 3 bases short, with 10 bases between. Germline CDR1 and CDR2: SGHAT and FQNNGV. The CDR3 runs 15 residues. The CDR3 bases are TGTGCCAGCAGCTTAGAGCGGTCAGGGACAGATACGCAGTATTTT. This encodes CASSLERSGTDTQYF.

This clonotype appeared a few times. The chain combines TRBV3-1 with TRBJ2-7; D is ambiguous. The V end was cut by 3 bases, the J end by 8 bases, with 14 bases between. The CDR3 covers 13 residues. Germline V gene sequence: CDR1 LGHDT, CDR2 YNNKEL (reference sequence). This chain's CDR3 is CASSHDPISKQYF. The DNA for the CDR3 is TGTGCCAGCAGCCACGACCCAATCAGCAAGCAGTACTTC.